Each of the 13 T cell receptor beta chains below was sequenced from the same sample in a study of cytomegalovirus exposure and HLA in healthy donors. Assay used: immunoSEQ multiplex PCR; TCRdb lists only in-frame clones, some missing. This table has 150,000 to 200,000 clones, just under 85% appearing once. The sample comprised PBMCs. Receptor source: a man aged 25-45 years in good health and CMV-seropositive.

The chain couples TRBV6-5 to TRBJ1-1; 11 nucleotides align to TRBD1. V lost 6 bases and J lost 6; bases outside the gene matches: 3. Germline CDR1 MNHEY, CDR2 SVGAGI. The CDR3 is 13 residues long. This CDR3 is CASSWTGGSEAFF. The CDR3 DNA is TGTGCCAGCAGCTGGACAGGGGGCTCTGAAGCTTTCTTT.

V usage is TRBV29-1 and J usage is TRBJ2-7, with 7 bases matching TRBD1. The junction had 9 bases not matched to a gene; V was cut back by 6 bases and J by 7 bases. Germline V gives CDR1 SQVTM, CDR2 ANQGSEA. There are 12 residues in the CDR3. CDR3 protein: CSVSTGAQEQYF. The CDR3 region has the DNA TGCAGCGTATCCACAGGGGCCCAGGAGCAGTACTTC.

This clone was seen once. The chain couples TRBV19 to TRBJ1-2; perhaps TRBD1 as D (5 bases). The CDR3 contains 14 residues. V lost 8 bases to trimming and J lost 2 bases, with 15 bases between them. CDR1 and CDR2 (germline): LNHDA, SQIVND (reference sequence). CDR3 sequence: CASLKRGANYGYTF. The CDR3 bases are TGTGCCAGTTTGAAAAGGGGCGCCAACTATGGCTACACCTTC. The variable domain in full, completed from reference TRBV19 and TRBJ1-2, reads DGGITQSPKYLFRKEGQNVTLSCEQNLNHDAMYWYRQDPGQGLRLIYYSQIVNDFQKGDIAEGYSVSREKKESFPLTVTSAQKNPTAFYLCASLKRGANYGYTFGSGTRLTVV.

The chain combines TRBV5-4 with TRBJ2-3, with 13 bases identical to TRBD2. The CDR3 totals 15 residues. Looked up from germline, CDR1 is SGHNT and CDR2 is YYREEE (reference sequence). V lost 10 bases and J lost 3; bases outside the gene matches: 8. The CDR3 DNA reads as TGTGCCGCTGCCCCGGGACTAGCGGGAACAGATACGCAGTATTTT. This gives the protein CAAAPGLAGTDTQYF.

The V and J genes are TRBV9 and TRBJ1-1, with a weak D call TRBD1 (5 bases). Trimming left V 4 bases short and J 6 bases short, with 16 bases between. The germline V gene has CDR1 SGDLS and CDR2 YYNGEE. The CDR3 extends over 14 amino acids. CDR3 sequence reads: CASSPFTGHPEAFF. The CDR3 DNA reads TGTGCCAGCAGCCCCTTTACAGGTCACCCTGAAGCTTTCTTT. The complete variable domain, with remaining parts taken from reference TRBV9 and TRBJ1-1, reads DSGVTQTPKHLITATGQRVTLRCSPRSGDLSVYWYQQSLDQGLQFLIQYYNGEERAKGNILERFSAQQFPDLHSELNLSSLELGDSALYFCASSPFTGHPEAFFGQGTRLTVV.

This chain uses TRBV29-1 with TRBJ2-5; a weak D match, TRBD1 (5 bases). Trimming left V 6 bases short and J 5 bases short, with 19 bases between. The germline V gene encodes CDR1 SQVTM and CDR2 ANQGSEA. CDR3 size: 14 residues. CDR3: CSVDGRQGGETQYF. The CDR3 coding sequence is TGCAGCGTCGATGGCAGGCAGGGCGGCGAGACCCAGTACTTC.

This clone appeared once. The CDR3 sequence: CASSSGTGVVPDTQYF. CDR3 in DNA: TGCGCCAGCAGCTCCGGGACAGGGGTGGTCCCAGATACGCAGTATTTT. V is TRBV5-1 and J is TRBJ2-3, with 10 bases that match TRBD1. Germline CDR1 SGHRS, CDR2 YFSETQ. This CDR3 spans 16 amino acids. The V and J ends lost 3 bases and 4 bases, in that order; junction bases with no gene match: 8. Full variable domain (outside the CDR3, taken from reference TRBV5-1 and TRBJ2-3): KAGVTQTPRYLIKTRGQQVTLSCSPISGHRSVSWYQQTPGQGLQFLFEYFSETQRNKGNFPGRFSGRQFSNSRSEMNVSTLELGDSALYLCASSSGTGVVPDTQYFGPGTRLTVL.

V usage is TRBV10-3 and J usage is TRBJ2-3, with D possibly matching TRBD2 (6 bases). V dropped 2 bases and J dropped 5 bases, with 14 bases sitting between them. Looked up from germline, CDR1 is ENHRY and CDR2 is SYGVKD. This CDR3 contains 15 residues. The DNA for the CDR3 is TGTGCCATCAGTGAGGTTAGCTTCGGGGGAGATACGCAGTATTTT. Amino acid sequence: CAISEVSFGGDTQYF.

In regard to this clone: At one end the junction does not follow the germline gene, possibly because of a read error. The chain's CDR3 is CSARVGQGHNF. CDR3 coding DNA: TGCAGTGCTAGAGTTGGCCAGGGCCACAACTTC. The rearrangement uses TRBV20-1 and TRBJ2-5; D perhaps matches TRBD1 (5 bases). The CDR3 has 11 residues. CDR1 and CDR2 (germline): DFQATT, SNEGSKA (reference sequence).

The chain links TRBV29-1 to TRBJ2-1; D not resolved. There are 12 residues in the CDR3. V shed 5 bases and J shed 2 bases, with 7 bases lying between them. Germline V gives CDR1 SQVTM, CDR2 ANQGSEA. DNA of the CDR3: TGCAGCGTTCTAGAAGCCTACAATGAGCAGTTCTTC. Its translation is CSVLEAYNEQFF.

The CDR3 here is CASSYQGGTEAFF. The DNA for the CDR3 is TGTGCCAGCAGTTACCAGGGTGGCACTGAAGCTTTCTTT. The chain has TRBV6-5 and TRBJ1-1, with D perhaps TRBD1 (5 bases). V lost 2 bases and J lost 4, with 8 bases in between. CDR1 is MNHEY and CDR2 is SVGAGI in the germline V gene. The CDR3 totals 13 residues.

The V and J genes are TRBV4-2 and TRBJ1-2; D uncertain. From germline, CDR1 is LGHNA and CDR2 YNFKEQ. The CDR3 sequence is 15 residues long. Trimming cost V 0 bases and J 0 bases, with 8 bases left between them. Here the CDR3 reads CASSQEDTANYGYTF. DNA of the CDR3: TGTGCCAGCAGCCAAGAAGACACTGCTAACTATGGCTACACCTTC.

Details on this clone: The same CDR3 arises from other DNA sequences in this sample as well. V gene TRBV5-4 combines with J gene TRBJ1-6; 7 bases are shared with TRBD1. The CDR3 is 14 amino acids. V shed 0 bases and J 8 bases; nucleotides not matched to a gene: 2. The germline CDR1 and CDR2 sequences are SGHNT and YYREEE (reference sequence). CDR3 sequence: CASSLDRGYSPLHF. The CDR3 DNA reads TGTGCCAGCAGCTTGGACAGGGGTTATTCACCCCTCCACTTT. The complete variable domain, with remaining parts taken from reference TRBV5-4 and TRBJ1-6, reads ETGVTQSPTHLIKTRGQQVTLRCSSQSGHNTVSWYQQALGQGPQFIFQYYREEENGRGNFPPRFSGLQFPNYSSELNVNALELDDSALYLCASSLDRGYSPLHFGNGTRLTVT.